This T cell receptor beta chain appears in the sequencing data of a study of blood T cell repertoires in COVID-19 (dated by TCRdb to 2018 to 2021). Notes on the research overall: Samples from collaborators originated in the United States, Italy and Spain and spanned both the acute and convalescent phases of COVID-19. HLA class I and class II types, where available, came from metadata supplied by the sample provider rather than from assay-based typing. Deeply sampled blood TCRbeta repertoires from subjects exposed to, actively infected with, or recovered from COVID-19 were included in the dataset. A de-identified subject ID, COVID-19 status, age in years and sex were almost always included in the sample metadata. The prospective study material was composed of cDNA or gDNA derived from T cells, B-cell-depleted T cells, or PBMCs. A freely available public database, intended as a resource for researchers studying the immune response to SARS-CoV-2, is where the repertoires were released. The samples were drawn from the first 160 participants of the ongoing ImmuneRACE study and from under 1,500 subjects provided by 6 global collaborators. What the work shows at the level of the full study, not this receptor alone: The amount of clinical and demographic metadata varied by source and participant and was provided uncurated.

Regarding this clone: This clone's antigen is unknown. No much larger clone exists at a distance of one base, and base qualities are not known.

The collaborating institutions used their own protocols to collect whole blood in K2EDTA tubes. For TCRbeta analysis, collaborators shipped samples as frozen whole blood, isolated PBMCs, or DNA extracted from either of those sample types. Trimming removed 8 bases from V and 4 bases from J; the gene matches leave 6 bases unexplained. The CDR3 covers 14 residues, taking in both the cysteine and the phenylalanine. The retained sequence is limited to the CDR3, 42 bases, with the frame set at the first base. The CDR1 and CDR2 encoded by the germline V gene are MNHEY and SVGAGI. TCRbeta CDR3 regions were amplified from genomic DNA by means of the immunoSEQ Assay, a bias-controlled multiplex PCR. The source study handled its data this way. The number of nucleated cells in each sample was estimated by amplification of reference gene primers within the assay. To quantify the absolute abundance of each unique TCRbeta CDR3 rearrangement, sequence reads were collapsed and filtered. For each sample, productive Simpson clonality was calculated by taking the square root of Simpson's diversity index across productive rearrangements. TCRdb took this table from immuneACCESS and kept in-frame rearrangements with V and J called. Such tables lack part of the clones; where checked against another copy, unresolved V genes explain under half of the gap, and the rest is unexplained. The V and J calls and clone size are taken from that table; D and trimming were inferred from the DNA. Here the sample has under 90,000 clones; 75% to 85% occur a single time. Roughly 41% of the sample lies in the top ten.

Sequenced material: peripheral blood. The clonotype comes from a man older than 75 with acute or convalescent COVID-19. Rearrangement joined TRBV6-5 to TRBJ2-5; 11 bases in the junction line up with TRBD1. The DNA sequence is TGTGCCAGCTATCCCGGGACAGGGGGAGAGACCCAGTACTTC. It translates as CASYPGTGGETQYF.